This T cell receptor beta chain was found in a study of blood T cell repertoires in COVID-19. The repertoire was sequenced with immunoSEQ multiplex PCR; TCRdb's copy has only in-frame clones and lacks some. The table includes more than 200,000 clones, just over 85% detected once. Sequences were obtained from peripheral blood. The sequence was collected from a man older than 75 with acute or convalescent COVID-19.

The CDR3 region has the DNA TGCGCCAGCAGCCCCGGGACAGGGGGCGCGTCGTCCGAAAAACTGTTTTTT. It yields the protein CASSPGTGGASSEKLFF. This sequence joins TRBV4-3 and TRBJ1-4, with TRBD1 identical over 12 bases. The germline CDR1 and CDR2 sequences are LGHNA and YSLEER. The V segment lost 4 bases and the J segment 8 bases; nucleotides outside the gene matches: 11. The CDR3 runs to 17 residues.